This T cell receptor (beta chain) stems from a study of identical twins. The germline V gene has CDR1 SGHVS and CDR2 FQNEAQ. CDR3 size: 13 residues. The V and J ends lost 6 bases and 4 bases respectively, with 11 bases between them. One entry per CDR3 protein results from TCRdb running MiXCR on the 5' RACE reads. Altogether about 720,000 distinct CDR3 sequences are present, 8.5% to 9.5% being singletons, with the ten largest covering more than 0.75%. The same data also went into a second study, on yellow fever vaccine responses in identical twins.

The receptor comes from a young woman in good health. The rearrangement joins TRBV7-8 to TRBJ2-3, with D possibly TRBD2 on 6 matching bases. The sequenced sample was PBMCs. CDR3 nucleotide sequence: TGTGCCAGCAGTGACGGAGGGGCAGATACGCAGTATTTT. It is translated as CASSDGGADTQYF.